A selection of T cell receptor beta chains follows, all from one sample in a study of blood T cell repertoires in COVID-19. The data were produced by immunoSEQ multiplex PCR, yet TCRdb's version contains in-frame clones alone and is incomplete. Of 70,000 to 85,000 clones listed, roughly 90% are singletons. Specimen: peripheral blood. Every receptor here comes from a woman aged 60-75 years with active COVID-19. Each CDR3 is given with its conserved first and last residue. Fields, in order: J gene, V gene, D gene, clone size, CDR3 DNA, CDR3 protein. D genes are given only for firm matches. Not all rows give a size; the values are once, few, many and, for expanded clones, a class.

J gene: TRBJ2-1; V gene: TRBV9; D gene: -; clone size: -; CDR3 DNA: TGTGCCAGCAGCCCACGTCGGGATGACAATGAGCAGTTCTTC; CDR3 protein: CASSPRRDDNEQFF
J gene: TRBJ2-3; V gene: TRBV5-1; D gene: -; clone size: -; CDR3 DNA: TGCGCCAGCAGCTCAGGCCCCCGTTACGGCACAGATACGCAGTATTTT; CDR3 protein: CASSSGPRYGTDTQYF
J gene: TRBJ1-1; V gene: TRBV5-1; D gene: -; clone size: -; CDR3 DNA: TGCGCCAGCAGCTTGTATGGGGGCTCGACGAACACTGAAGCTTTCTTT; CDR3 protein: CASSLYGGSTNTEAFF
J gene: TRBJ2-2; V gene: TRBV5-6; D gene: -; clone size: -; CDR3 DNA: TGTGCCAGCAGCCCCGTTTTCTGGACAGCGAACACCGGGGAGCTGTTTTTT; CDR3 protein: CASSPVFWTANTGELFF
J gene: TRBJ2-1; V gene: TRBV3-1/TRBV3-2; D gene: -; clone size: -; CDR3 DNA: TGTGCCAGCAGCCAAGGGTCACAGCTTAATGAGCAGTTCTTC; CDR3 protein: CASSQGSQLNEQFF
J gene: TRBJ1-3; V gene: TRBV7-9; D gene: -; clone size: -; CDR3 DNA: TGTGCCAGCAGTCCGGGAAACACCATATATTTT; CDR3 protein: CASSPGNTIYF
J gene: TRBJ2-5; V gene: TRBV27; D gene: TRBD2; clone size: -; CDR3 DNA: TGTGCCAGCAGTTTCAGCGCGGGAGGGGGAGAGACCCAGTACTTC; CDR3 protein: CASSFSAGGGETQYF
J gene: TRBJ1-4; V gene: TRBV18; D gene: -; clone size: -; CDR3 DNA: TGTGCCAGCTCACCACGACAGAAGGAGGAAAAACTGTTTTTT; CDR3 protein: CASSPRQKEEKLFF
J gene: TRBJ1-1; V gene: TRBV19; D gene: -; clone size: -; CDR3 DNA: TGTGCCAGTAGTATCCGGGGGGCTGGGGGCACTGAAGCTTTCTTT; CDR3 protein: CASSIRGAGGTEAFF
J gene: TRBJ2-1; V gene: TRBV25-1; D gene: -; clone size: once; CDR3 DNA: TGTGCCAGCAGTGAAGCCGGGGGTTCCTACAATGAGCAGTTCTTC; CDR3 protein: CASSEAGGSYNEQFF
J gene: TRBJ2-7; V gene: TRBV28; D gene: TRBD2; clone size: -; CDR3 DNA: TGTGCCAGCAGTTTACCAGCGGGAGGGCCCGGGGCCCCCTACGAGCAGTACTTC; CDR3 protein: CASSLPAGGPGAPYEQYF
J gene: TRBJ1-4; V gene: TRBV28; D gene: -; clone size: once; CDR3 DNA: TGTGCCAGCAGTTCCGGCACAGGTGATGAAAAACTGTTTTTT; CDR3 protein: CASSSGTGDEKLFF
J gene: TRBJ1-2; V gene: TRBV6-6; D gene: -; clone size: -; CDR3 DNA: TGTGCCAGCAGTTACCCCGGCGGAATTGGTGGCTACACCTTC; CDR3 protein: CASSYPGGIGGYTF
J gene: TRBJ1-1; V gene: TRBV4-1; D gene: -; clone size: -; CDR3 DNA: TGCGCCAGCAGCCAAGACTCCAGGTTGTCTTACACTGAAGCTTTCTTT; CDR3 protein: CASSQDSRLSYTEAFF
J gene: TRBJ1-2; V gene: TRBV28; D gene: TRBD1; clone size: -; CDR3 DNA: TGTGCCAGCAGCCCAGGGGGACAGGGGGGCTATGGCTACACCTTC; CDR3 protein: CASSPGGQGGYGYTF
J gene: TRBJ2-1; V gene: TRBV4-2; D gene: -; clone size: once; CDR3 DNA: TGTGCCAGCAGCCAAGATGGGGGGACCTCCTACAATGAGCAGTTCTTC; CDR3 protein: CASSQDGGTSYNEQFF
J gene: TRBJ1-5; V gene: TRBV2; D gene: -; clone size: -; CDR3 DNA: TGTGCCAGCAGAAGGGAAAGTCTAGCCGAAGCCCAGCATTTT; CDR3 protein: CASRRESLAEAQHF
J gene: TRBJ1-4; V gene: TRBV28; D gene: TRBD1; clone size: few; CDR3 DNA: TGTGCCAGTAGACGGACAGGGAATGAAAAACTGTTTTTT; CDR3 protein: CASRRTGNEKLFF
J gene: TRBJ1-6; V gene: TRBV28; D gene: -; clone size: few; CDR3 DNA: TGTGCCAGCAGCCCTACAGCGCGGGGCGGAAATTCACCCCTCCACTTT; CDR3 protein: CASSPTARGGNSPLHF
J gene: TRBJ2-7; V gene: TRBV12-3/TRBV12-4; D gene: -; clone size: -; CDR3 DNA: TGTGCCAGCATGCGTGGCTCCTACGAGCAGTACTTC; CDR3 protein: CASMRGSYEQYF
J gene: TRBJ1-5; V gene: TRBV4-1; D gene: -; clone size: -; CDR3 DNA: TGCGCCAGCAGCCAAATCCAGGGGAAGACACAGCCCCAGCATTTT; CDR3 protein: CASSQIQGKTQPQHF
J gene: TRBJ1-1; V gene: TRBV6-6; D gene: -; clone size: -; CDR3 DNA: TGTGCCAGCATTATGGGGGGGGTAGGGACTGAAGCTTTCTTT; CDR3 protein: CASIMGGVGTEAFF
J gene: TRBJ2-1; V gene: TRBV6-2/TRBV6-3; D gene: TRBD2; clone size: -; CDR3 DNA: TGTGCCAGCAGTTATGTCGTGGGGCGGGGGGGTTCCTACAATGAGCAGTTCTTC; CDR3 protein: CASSYVVGRGGSYNEQFF
J gene: TRBJ2-3; V gene: TRBV5-1; D gene: -; clone size: -; CDR3 DNA: TGCGCCAGCAGCTTGGAAGTCAGGCAGGTCGCAGATACGCAGTATTTT; CDR3 protein: CASSLEVRQVADTQYF
J gene: TRBJ1-1; V gene: TRBV7-9; D gene: -; clone size: -; CDR3 DNA: TGTGCCAGCAGCTCCTCAGGTTACACTGAAGCTTTCTTT; CDR3 protein: CASSSSGYTEAFF
J gene: TRBJ2-1; V gene: TRBV6-6; D gene: -; clone size: -; CDR3 DNA: TGTGCCAGCAGGGCGACAGGCCCTACCTACAATGAGCAGTTCTTC; CDR3 protein: CASRATGPTYNEQFF
J gene: TRBJ2-1; V gene: TRBV6-5; D gene: TRBD1; clone size: -; CDR3 DNA: TGTGCCAGCAGTTCCCGGACAGGGGACAGCGGGCAGTTCTTC; CDR3 protein: CASSSRTGDSGQFF
J gene: TRBJ1-5; V gene: TRBV18; D gene: -; clone size: few; CDR3 DNA: TGTGCCAGCTCACTACTGACCTCCCTCGGGGACAATCAGCCCCAGCATTTT; CDR3 protein: CASSLLTSLGDNQPQHF
J gene: TRBJ2-1; V gene: TRBV5-1; D gene: TRBD1; clone size: -; CDR3 DNA: TGCGCCAGCAGCCCTAACCGCCGTGGACAGGGCGCATCCTACAATGAGCAGTTCTTC; CDR3 protein: CASSPNRRGQGASYNEQFF
J gene: TRBJ2-1; V gene: TRBV5-1; D gene: TRBD2; clone size: -; CDR3 DNA: TGCGCCAGTACCCTAGCGGGGGGATACAATGAGCAGTTCTTC; CDR3 protein: CASTLAGGYNEQFF
J gene: TRBJ1-6; V gene: TRBV28; D gene: -; clone size: -; CDR3 DNA: TGTGCCAGCACACGTGCGGGGGCTCCCAATTCACCCCTCCACTTT; CDR3 protein: CASTRAGAPNSPLHF
J gene: TRBJ2-1; V gene: TRBV27; D gene: TRBD2; clone size: -; CDR3 DNA: TGTGCCAGCAGTTTATCCCTCGGGAGGGCGGGTGAGCAGTTCTTC; CDR3 protein: CASSLSLGRAGEQFF
J gene: TRBJ2-1; V gene: TRBV19; D gene: TRBD2; clone size: -; CDR3 DNA: TGTGCCAGTAGTTTTTCAGGGAGGGGAGACAATGAGCAGTTCTTC; CDR3 protein: CASSFSGRGDNEQFF
J gene: TRBJ1-2; V gene: TRBV29-1; D gene: TRBD1; clone size: -; CDR3 DNA: TGCAGCGTTGGGACAGGGGATGGCTACACCTTC; CDR3 protein: CSVGTGDGYTF
J gene: TRBJ2-1; V gene: TRBV28; D gene: TRBD1; clone size: -; CDR3 DNA: TGTGCCAGCAGTTTACGGACAGGGGGCAATGAGCAGTTCTTC; CDR3 protein: CASSLRTGGNEQFF
J gene: TRBJ2-4; V gene: TRBV3-1/TRBV3-2; D gene: TRBD2; clone size: -; CDR3 DNA: TGTGCCAGCAGCGGGGGACTAGCGGAAAACATTCAGTACTTC; CDR3 protein: CASSGGLAENIQYF
J gene: TRBJ2-3; V gene: TRBV6-5; D gene: TRBD2; clone size: -; CDR3 DNA: TGTGCCACACGACTAGCACCTAACACAGATACGCAGTATTTT; CDR3 protein: CATRLAPNTDTQYF
J gene: TRBJ1-2; V gene: TRBV6-5; D gene: -; clone size: once; CDR3 DNA: TGTGCCAGCAGTTCAACCAGGGCTCTGGAGGGCTACACCTTC; CDR3 protein: CASSSTRALEGYTF
J gene: TRBJ2-5; V gene: TRBV28; D gene: -; clone size: -; CDR3 DNA: TGTGCCAGCCCACGTTGGCGGTATTTTAGAGAGACCCAGTACTTC; CDR3 protein: CASPRWRYFRETQYF
J gene: TRBJ1-3; V gene: TRBV5-8; D gene: TRBD1; clone size: few; CDR3 DNA: TGTGCCAGCAGCTCCGGGACAGCTGGAAACACCATATATTTT; CDR3 protein: CASSSGTAGNTIYF
J gene: TRBJ2-2; V gene: TRBV7-9; D gene: TRBD2; clone size: -; CDR3 DNA: TGTGCCAGCAGCCACTTAGCGGGGGTCACCGGGGAGCTGTTTTTT; CDR3 protein: CASSHLAGVTGELFF
J gene: TRBJ2-1; V gene: TRBV7-9; D gene: -; clone size: few; CDR3 DNA: TGTGCCAGCAGCTCCACGGGGAGGGGGGATGAGCAGTTCTTC; CDR3 protein: CASSSTGRGDEQFF
J gene: TRBJ2-3; V gene: TRBV5-1; D gene: TRBD2; clone size: once; CDR3 DNA: TGCGCCAGCAGCCAGGGACTAGCGGGAGTAGCAGATACGCAGTATTTT; CDR3 protein: CASSQGLAGVADTQYF
J gene: TRBJ1-1; V gene: TRBV3-1/TRBV3-2; D gene: TRBD1; clone size: -; CDR3 DNA: TGTGCCAGCAGCCACGGACAGGGGCAGAACACTGAAGCTTTCTTT; CDR3 protein: CASSHGQGQNTEAFF
J gene: TRBJ1-1; V gene: TRBV29-1; D gene: TRBD1; clone size: -; CDR3 DNA: TGCAGCGGCAAGGTGACAGGGGGCACTGAAGCTTTCTTT; CDR3 protein: CSGKVTGGTEAFF
J gene: TRBJ2-7; V gene: TRBV12-3/TRBV12-4; D gene: -; clone size: few; CDR3 DNA: TGTGCCAGCAGTTTCGCAGGGGACGAGCAGTACTTC; CDR3 protein: CASSFAGDEQYF
J gene: TRBJ2-1; V gene: TRBV2; D gene: TRBD2; clone size: once; CDR3 DNA: TGTGCCAGCAGTGCAAGGAGTAGCGGGAGGGTTTCCCTGTACAATGAGCAGTTCTTC; CDR3 protein: CASSARSSGRVSLYNEQFF
J gene: TRBJ2-3; V gene: TRBV16; D gene: -; clone size: -; CDR3 DNA: TGTGCCAGCAGCCAATCGGTATCAGCAGATACGCAGTATTTT; CDR3 protein: CASSQSVSADTQYF
J gene: TRBJ2-7; V gene: TRBV5-4; D gene: TRBD2; clone size: -; CDR3 DNA: TGTGCCAGCAGCTCCGGGACTAGCGCATACGAGCAGTACTTC; CDR3 protein: CASSSGTSAYEQYF
J gene: TRBJ2-7; V gene: TRBV27; D gene: TRBD2; clone size: -; CDR3 DNA: TGTGCCAGCAGTCCCGGACTAGCGGGAGGAGAGCAGTACTTC; CDR3 protein: CASSPGLAGGEQYF
J gene: TRBJ2-1; V gene: TRBV7-2; D gene: TRBD1; clone size: -; CDR3 DNA: TGTGCCAGCAGCTCCGACAGGGTACGATCTTACTGTGAGCAGTTCTTC; CDR3 protein: CASSSDRVRSYCEQFF
J gene: TRBJ2-2; V gene: TRBV18; D gene: -; clone size: few; CDR3 DNA: TGTGCCAGCTCACCAAGTCAGACCGGGGAGCTGTTTTTT; CDR3 protein: CASSPSQTGELFF